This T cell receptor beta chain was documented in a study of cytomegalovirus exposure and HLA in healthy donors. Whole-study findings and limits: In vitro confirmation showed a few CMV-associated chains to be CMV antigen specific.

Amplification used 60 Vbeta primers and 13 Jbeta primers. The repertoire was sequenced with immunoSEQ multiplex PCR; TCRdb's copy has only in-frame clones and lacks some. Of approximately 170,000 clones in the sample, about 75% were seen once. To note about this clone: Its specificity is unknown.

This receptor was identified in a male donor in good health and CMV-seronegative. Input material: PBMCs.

The CDR3, as DNA: TGTGCCAGCAGTGAAGGCGGCAGCAACCTTTACGAGCAGTACTTC. This gives the protein CASSEGGSNLYEQYF. The chain couples TRBV6-1 to TRBJ2-7; D not resolved. The CDR3 runs 15 residues. Trimming removed 1 base at V and 4 bases at J, with 14 bases between. The V gene's germline CDR1 is MNHNS and CDR2 SASEGT.